This T cell receptor beta chain was identified during a study of T-cell memory formation after mild COVID-19 (dated by TCRdb to the early 2020s). Regarding the study in general: TCR sequence clusters from the two donors were largely donor specific. T-cell clones expanding and contracting after mild COVID-19 in a couple of donors were tracked by longitudinal TCRalpha and TCRbeta repertoire sequencing. The cohort was made up of two young adult volunteers, one female and one male, who were previously healthy.

The research as a whole found: The study included only a couple of mild cases, and larger cohorts that include severe cases with pre-infection samples were judged to be necessary. The detection of some responding clones in pre-infection memory suggests that pre-existing cross-reactive memory T cells joined the SARS-CoV-2 response. SARS-CoV-2 specificity of the second-wave clones peaking on day 37 was not confirmed. Contracting CD4+ clones turned up mainly in the CM and EM memory subsets, whereas EMRA was where CD8+ clones were enriched. Clones that contracted from day 15 to 85 showed balanced CD4/CD8 phenotypes, whereas a second wave of clones that expanded from day 15 to 37 leaned towards CD4+.

The instrument given in TCRdb is Illumina NovaSeq 6000. TCRalpha and TCRbeta cDNA libraries were constructed by 5'RACE with constant-segment primers, with sample barcodes and unique molecular identifiers being introduced. Trizol reagent was used to extract RNA from every sample. Library amplification was performed in two PCR steps, and a second sample barcode and Illumina TruSeq adapters were introduced in the second step. Libraries were sequenced on an Illumina NovaSeq with 2 x 150 bp paired-end reads. In the original analysis: The reads were demultiplexed and collapsed into UMI-guided consensus sequences using migec v1.2.7. Using mixcr v2.1.11, the UMI consensuses were aligned to TRA and TRB V and J templates and assembled into clonotypes. A clonotype was counted as expanded or contracted only if both edgeR and NoisET called the change significant, with noise models trained on biological replicates. For edgeR calls, the cutoffs were a false discovery rate-adjusted p below 0.01 and a log2 fold-change threshold of 1. As an exploratory analysis of dynamics, max-normalized trajectories of the 1000 most abundant clonotypes were examined with PCA combined with hierarchical clustering. The CD4 or CD8 phenotype of responding clones was assigned using the separately sequenced CD4+ and CD8+ repertoires. Clones were called with MiXCR by TCRdb after fastp trimmed the public reads at Q25, and only in-frame beta chains were retained. CDR3 protein sequences are deduplicated, and each keeps its most common genes and DNA. The V and J calls come from TCRdb's annotation, not from the publication. The sample data list about 350,000 distinct CDR3 sequences, and approximately 14% of these were observed just once. The leading ten clones occupy 22% of the sample.

Ficoll-Paque density gradient centrifugation was the method used to isolate PBMCs. Concerning this clonotype: It lacks a known antigen. Qualities for individual bases were not recorded, and no much larger clone is one base off.

Material for sequencing was PBMCs or a T cell subset sorted from them (not recorded which). This clonotype was sampled from a man younger than 30 who had mild COVID-19 (a few samples of this study predate the infection). The sample titles of this study are shuffled in the database, so cell type and time point are left out; the donor was told from shared clones.

The DNA sequence is TGTGCCAGCTCACCCATAAGGGGGCCAGAGACCCAGTACTTC. It is translated as CASSPIRGPETQYF. The chain is encoded by TRBV18 joined to TRBJ2-5; 7 central bases correspond to TRBD1. The CDR3 has 14 amino acids, counting the end cysteine and phenylalanine. The only DNA kept is the CDR3, 42 bases in frame from the first base. At the junction V is shortened by 3 bases and J by 4 bases; bases outside the gene matches: 5. CDR1 and CDR2 were assigned from the germline V gene as KGHSH and LQKENI.